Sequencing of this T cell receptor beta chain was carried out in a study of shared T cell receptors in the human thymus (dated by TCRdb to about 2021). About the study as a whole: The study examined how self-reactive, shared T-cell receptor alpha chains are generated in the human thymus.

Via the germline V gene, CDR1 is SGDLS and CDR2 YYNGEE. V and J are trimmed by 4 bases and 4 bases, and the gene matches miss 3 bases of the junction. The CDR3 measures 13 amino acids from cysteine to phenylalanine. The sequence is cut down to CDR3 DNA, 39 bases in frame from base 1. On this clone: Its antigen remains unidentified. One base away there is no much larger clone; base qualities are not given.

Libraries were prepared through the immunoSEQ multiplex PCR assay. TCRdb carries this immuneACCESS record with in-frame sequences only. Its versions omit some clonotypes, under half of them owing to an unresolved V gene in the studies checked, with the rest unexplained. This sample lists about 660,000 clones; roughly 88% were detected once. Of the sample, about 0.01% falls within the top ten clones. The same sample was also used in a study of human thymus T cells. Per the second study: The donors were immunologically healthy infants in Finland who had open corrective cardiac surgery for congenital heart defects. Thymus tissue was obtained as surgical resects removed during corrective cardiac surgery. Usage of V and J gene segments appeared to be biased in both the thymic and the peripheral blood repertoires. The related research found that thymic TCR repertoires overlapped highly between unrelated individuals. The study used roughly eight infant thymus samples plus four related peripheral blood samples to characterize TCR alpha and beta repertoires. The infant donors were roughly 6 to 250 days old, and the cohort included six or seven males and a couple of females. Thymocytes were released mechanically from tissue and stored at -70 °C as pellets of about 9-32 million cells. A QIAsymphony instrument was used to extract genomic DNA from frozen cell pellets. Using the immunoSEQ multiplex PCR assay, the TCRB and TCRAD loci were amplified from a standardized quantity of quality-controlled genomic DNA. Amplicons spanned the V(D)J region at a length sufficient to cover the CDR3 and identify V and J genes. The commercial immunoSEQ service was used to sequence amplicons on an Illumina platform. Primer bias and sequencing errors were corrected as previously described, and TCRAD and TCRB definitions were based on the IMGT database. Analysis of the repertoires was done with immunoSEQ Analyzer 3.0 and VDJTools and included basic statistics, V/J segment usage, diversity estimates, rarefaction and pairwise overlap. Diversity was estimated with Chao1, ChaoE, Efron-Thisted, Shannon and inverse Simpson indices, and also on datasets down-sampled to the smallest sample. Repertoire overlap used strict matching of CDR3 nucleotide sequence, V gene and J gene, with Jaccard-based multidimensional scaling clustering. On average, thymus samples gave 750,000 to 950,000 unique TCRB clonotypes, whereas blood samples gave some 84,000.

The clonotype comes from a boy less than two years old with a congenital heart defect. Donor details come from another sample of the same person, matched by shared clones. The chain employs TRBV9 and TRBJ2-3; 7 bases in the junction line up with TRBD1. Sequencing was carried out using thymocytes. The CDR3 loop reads CASSPQGADTQYF. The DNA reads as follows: TGTGCCAGCAGCCCTCAGGGGGCAGATACGCAGTATTTT.